This T cell receptor (beta chain) was captured in a study of response to subunit inactivated influenza vaccine. The study's findings and limits: Authors suggested that a seasonal influenza vaccination recruits few new T cells each time.

V lost 6 bases, J lost 2 bases, and 15 bases lay in between. The germline V gene encodes CDR1 DFQATT and CDR2 SNEGSKA (reference sequence). This CDR3 comprises 14 residues. Each CDR3 protein gets one entry after TCRdb re-called the RT-PCR reads with MiXCR. The sample has hundreds of thousands of distinct CDR3 sequences, 10% to 11% seen once; the top ten hold approximately 12%. A word on this clonotype: Its antigen is currently unknown.

This receptor was obtained from a man aged 50 to 60 who received an inactivated influenza vaccine. Here the sequenced sample was PBMCs from blood, taken roughly 6 weeks after vaccination. The V and J genes are TRBV20-1 and TRBJ2-3, with D tentatively TRBD1 or TRBD2 (5 bases each). CDR3 sequence: CSAKPGTHTDTQYF. The DNA of the CDR3 is TGCAGTGCCAAACCCGGGACCCACACAGATACGCAGTATTTT.